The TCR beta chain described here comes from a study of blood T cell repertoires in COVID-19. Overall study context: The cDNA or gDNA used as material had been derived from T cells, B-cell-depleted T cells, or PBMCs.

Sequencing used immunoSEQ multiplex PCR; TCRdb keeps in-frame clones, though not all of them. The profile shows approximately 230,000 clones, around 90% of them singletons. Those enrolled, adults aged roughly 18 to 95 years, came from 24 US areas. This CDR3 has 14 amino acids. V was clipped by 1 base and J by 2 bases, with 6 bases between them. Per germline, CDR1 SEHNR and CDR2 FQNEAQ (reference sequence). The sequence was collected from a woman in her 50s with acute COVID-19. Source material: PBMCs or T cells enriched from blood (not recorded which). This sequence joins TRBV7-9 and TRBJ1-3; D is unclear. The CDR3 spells CASSLEQTGNTIYF. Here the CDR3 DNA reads TGTGCCAGCAGCTTAGAACAAACTGGAAACACCATATATTTT. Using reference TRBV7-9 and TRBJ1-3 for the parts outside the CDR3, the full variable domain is DTGVSQNPRHKITKRGQNVTFRCDPISEHNRLYWYRQTLGQGPEFLTYFQNEAQLEKSRLLSDRFSAERPKGSFSTLEIQRTEQGDSAMYLCASSLEQTGNTIYFGEGSWLTVV.